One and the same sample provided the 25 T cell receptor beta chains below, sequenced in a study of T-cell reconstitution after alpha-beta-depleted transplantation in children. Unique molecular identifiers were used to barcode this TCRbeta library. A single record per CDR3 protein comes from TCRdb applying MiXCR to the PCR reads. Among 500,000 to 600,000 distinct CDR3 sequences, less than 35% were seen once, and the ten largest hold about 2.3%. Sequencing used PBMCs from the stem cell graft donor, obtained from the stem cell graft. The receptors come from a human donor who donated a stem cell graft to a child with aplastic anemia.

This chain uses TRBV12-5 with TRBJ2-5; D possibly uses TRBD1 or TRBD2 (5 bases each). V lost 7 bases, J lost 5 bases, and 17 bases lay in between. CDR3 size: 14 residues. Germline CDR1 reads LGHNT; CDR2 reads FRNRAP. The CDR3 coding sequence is TGTGCTAGTGCCATTGGGGGAGCGCGTGAGACCCAGTACTTC. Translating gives CASAIGGARETQYF.

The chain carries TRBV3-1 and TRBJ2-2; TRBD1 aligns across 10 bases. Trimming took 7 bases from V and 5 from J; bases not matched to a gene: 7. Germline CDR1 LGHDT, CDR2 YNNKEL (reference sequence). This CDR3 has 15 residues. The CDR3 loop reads CASNPMGQGTGELFF. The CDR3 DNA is TGTGCCAGCAACCCAATGGGACAGGGGACCGGGGAGCTGTTTTTT. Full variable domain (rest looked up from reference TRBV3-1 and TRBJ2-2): DTAVSQTPKYLVTQMGNDKSIKCEQNLGHDTMYWYKQDSKKFLKIMFSYNNKELIINETVPNRFSPKSPDKAHLNLHINSLELGDSAVYFCASNPMGQGTGELFFGEGSRLTVL.

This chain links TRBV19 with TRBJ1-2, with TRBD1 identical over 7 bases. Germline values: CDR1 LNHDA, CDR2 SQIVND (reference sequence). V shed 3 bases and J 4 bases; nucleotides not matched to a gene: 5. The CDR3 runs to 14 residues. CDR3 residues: CASSIWGQLYGYTF. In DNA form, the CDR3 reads TGTGCCAGTAGTATTTGGGGACAGCTCTATGGCTACACCTTC. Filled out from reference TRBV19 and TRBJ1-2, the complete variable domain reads DGGITQSPKYLFRKEGQNVTLSCEQNLNHDAMYWYRQDPGQGLRLIYYSQIVNDFQKGDIAEGYSVSREKKESFPLTVTSAQKNPTAFYLCASSIWGQLYGYTFGSGTRLTVV.

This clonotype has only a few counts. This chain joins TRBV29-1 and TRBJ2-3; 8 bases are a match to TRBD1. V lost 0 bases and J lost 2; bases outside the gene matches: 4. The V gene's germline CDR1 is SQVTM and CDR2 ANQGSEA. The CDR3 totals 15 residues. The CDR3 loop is CSVEEQGVVTDTQYF. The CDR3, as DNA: TGCAGCGTTGAAGAACAGGGGGTCGTCACAGATACGCAGTATTTT.

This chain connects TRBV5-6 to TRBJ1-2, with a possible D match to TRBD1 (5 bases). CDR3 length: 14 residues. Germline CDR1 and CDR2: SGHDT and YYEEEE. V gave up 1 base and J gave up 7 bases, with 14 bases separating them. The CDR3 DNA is TGTGCCAGCAGCTTGCAAGGGCAGGGCGGTGGCTACACCTTC. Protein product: CASSLQGQGGGYTF. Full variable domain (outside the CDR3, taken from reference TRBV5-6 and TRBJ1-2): DAGVTQSPTHLIKTRGQQVTLRCSPKSGHDTVSWYQQALGQGPQFIFQYYEEEERQRGNFPDRFSGHQFPNYSSELNVNALLLGDSALYLCASSLQGQGGGYTFGSGTRLTVV.

The DNA of the CDR3 is TGCACCAGCAGCCCCCGTCCGTTACATTACGAGCAGTACGTC. It is translated as CTSSPRPLHYEQYV. The V gene is TRBV1, the J gene TRBJ2-7. TRBV1 is given as a pseudogene. This CDR3 comprises 14 residues.

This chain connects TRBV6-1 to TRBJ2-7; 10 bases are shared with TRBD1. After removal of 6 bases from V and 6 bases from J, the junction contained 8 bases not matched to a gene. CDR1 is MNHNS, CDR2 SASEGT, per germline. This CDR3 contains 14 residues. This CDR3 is CASRGGTGALEQYF. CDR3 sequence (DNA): TGTGCCAGCAGGGGTGGGACAGGGGCTCTCGAGCAGTACTTC.

Here the CDR3 reads CASSLGSGKETQYF. DNA of the CDR3: TGCGCCAGCAGTCTGGGTAGCGGGAAAGAGACCCAGTACTTC. The chain carries TRBV5-1 and TRBJ2-5; TRBD2 matches 8 bases. The CDR3 is 14 residues long. The J segment lost 3 bases and the V segment lost 5 bases, leaving 6 bases of the junction unmatched. The germline CDR1 and CDR2 sequences are SGHRS and YFSETQ.

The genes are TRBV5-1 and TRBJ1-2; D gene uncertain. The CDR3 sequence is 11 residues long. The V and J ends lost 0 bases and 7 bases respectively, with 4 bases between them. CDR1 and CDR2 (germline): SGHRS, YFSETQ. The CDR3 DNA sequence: TGCGCCAGCAGCTTGGACAGTGGCTACACCTTC. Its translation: CASSLDSGYTF.

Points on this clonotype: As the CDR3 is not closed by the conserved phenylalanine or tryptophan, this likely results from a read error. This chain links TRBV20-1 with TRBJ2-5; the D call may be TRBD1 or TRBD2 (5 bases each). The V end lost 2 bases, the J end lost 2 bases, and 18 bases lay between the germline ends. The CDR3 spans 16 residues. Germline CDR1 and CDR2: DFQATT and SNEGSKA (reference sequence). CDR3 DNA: TGCAGTGCTAGAAGCCGGGACGATGCAACACAAGAGACCCAGTACTCC. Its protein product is CSARSRDDATQETQYS.

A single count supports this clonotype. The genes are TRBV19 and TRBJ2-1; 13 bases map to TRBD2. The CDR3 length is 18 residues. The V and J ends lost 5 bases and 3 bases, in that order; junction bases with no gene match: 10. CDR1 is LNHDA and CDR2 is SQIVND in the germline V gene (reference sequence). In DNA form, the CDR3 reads TGTGCCAGTAGTCGTTACGGACTAGCGGGAGTCCTCTACAATGAGCAGTTCTTC. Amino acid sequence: CASSRYGLAGVLYNEQFF.

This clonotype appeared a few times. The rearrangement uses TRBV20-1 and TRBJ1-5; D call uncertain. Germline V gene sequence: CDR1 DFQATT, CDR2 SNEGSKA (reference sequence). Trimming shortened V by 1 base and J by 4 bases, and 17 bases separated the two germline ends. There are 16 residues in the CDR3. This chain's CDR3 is CSARGRLEGWNQPQHF. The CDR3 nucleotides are TGCAGTGCTAGAGGACGCTTAGAGGGTTGGAATCAGCCCCAGCATTTT.

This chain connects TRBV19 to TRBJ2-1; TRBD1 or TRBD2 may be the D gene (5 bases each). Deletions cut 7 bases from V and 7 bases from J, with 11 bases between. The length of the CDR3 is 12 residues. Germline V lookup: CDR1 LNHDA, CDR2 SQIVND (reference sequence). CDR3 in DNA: TGTGCCAGTACCGATGGGGGTAATGAGCAGTTCTTC. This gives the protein CASTDGGNEQFF.

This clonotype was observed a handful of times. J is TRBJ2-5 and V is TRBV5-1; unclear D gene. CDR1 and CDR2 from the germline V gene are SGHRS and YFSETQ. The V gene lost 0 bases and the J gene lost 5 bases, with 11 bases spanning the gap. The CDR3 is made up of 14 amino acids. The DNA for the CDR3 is TGCGCCAGCAGCTTGGCTCTACTCGGGGAGACCCAGTACTTC. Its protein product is CASSLALLGETQYF.

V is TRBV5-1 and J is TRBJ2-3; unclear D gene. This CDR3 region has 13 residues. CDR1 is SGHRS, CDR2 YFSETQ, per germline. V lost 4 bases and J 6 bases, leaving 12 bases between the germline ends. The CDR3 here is CASSPFVSDTQYF. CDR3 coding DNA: TGCGCCAGCAGCCCGTTCGTCTCCGATACGCAGTATTTT.

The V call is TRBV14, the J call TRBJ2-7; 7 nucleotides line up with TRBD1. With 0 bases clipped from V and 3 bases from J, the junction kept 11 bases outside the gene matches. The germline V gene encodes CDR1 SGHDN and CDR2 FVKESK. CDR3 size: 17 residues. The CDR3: CASSQDRRTGVGYEQYF. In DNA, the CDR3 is TGTGCCAGCAGCCAAGATCGTCGGACAGGTGTAGGCTACGAGCAGTACTTC.

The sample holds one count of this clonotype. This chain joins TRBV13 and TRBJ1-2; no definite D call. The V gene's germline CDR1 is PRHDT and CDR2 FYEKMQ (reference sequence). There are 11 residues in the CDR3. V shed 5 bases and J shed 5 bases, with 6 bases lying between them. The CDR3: CASSNFYGYTF. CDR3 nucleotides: TGTGCCAGCAGCAACTTTTATGGCTACACCTTC.

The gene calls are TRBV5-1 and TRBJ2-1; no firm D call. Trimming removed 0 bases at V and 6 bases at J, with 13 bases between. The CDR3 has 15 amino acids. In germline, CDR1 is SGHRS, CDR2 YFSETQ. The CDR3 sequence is CASSLEPSPGNEQFF. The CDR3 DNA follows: TGCGCCAGCAGCTTGGAGCCGAGCCCGGGCAATGAGCAGTTCTTC.

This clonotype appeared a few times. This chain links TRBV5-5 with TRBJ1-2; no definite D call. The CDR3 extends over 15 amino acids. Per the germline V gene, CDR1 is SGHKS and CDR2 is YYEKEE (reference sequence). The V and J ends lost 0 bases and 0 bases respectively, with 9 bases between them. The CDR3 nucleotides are TGTGCCAGCAGCTTGGGCGCGGGGACTAACTATGGCTACACCTTC. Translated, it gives CASSLGAGTNYGYTF.

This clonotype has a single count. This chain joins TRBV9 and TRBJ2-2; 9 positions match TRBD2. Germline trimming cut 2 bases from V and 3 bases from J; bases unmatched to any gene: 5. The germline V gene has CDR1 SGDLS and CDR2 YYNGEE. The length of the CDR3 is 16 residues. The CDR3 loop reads CASSVLAGVDTGELFF. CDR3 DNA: TGTGCCAGCAGCGTCTTAGCGGGAGTCGACACCGGGGAGCTGTTTTTT.

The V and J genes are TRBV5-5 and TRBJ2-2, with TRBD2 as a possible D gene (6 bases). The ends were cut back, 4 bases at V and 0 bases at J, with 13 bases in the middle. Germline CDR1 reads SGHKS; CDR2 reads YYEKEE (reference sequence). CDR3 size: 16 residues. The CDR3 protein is CASSPIGGANTGELFF. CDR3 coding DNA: TGTGCCAGCAGCCCCATTGGAGGGGCGAACACCGGGGAGCTGTTTTTT.

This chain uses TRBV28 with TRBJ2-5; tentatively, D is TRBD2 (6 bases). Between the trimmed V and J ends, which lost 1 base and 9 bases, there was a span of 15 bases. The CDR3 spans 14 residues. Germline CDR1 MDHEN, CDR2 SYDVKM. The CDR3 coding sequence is TGTGCCAGCAGTTTATCGGGGGTCAGTCCGGCCCAGTACTTC. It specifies CASSLSGVSPAQYF.

The CDR3 DNA reads as TGCAGTGCTAGAGAGGGTCCTAGCTCCTACGAGCAGTACTTC. Amino acid sequence: CSAREGPSSYEQYF. V usage is TRBV20-1 and J usage is TRBJ2-7; the D is unclear. CDR3 length: 14 residues. The V and J ends lost 0 bases and 0 bases respectively, with 9 bases between them. The germline V gene has CDR1 DFQATT and CDR2 SNEGSKA (reference sequence).

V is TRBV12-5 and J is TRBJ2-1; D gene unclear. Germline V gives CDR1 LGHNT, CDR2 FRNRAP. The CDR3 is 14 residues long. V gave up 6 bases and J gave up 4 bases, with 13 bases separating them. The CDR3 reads CASGNTASYNEQFF. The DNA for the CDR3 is TGTGCTAGTGGAAACACAGCTAGTTACAATGAGCAGTTCTTC.

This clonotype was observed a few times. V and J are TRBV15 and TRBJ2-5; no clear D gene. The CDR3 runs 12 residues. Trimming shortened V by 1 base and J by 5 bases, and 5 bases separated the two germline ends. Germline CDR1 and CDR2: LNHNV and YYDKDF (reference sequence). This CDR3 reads CATSRGAETQYF. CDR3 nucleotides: TGTGCCACCAGCAGAGGGGCTGAGACCCAGTACTTC.